This T cell receptor (beta chain) was sequenced in a study of T cell responses to AZD1222 COVID-19 vaccine. Study-level points and caveats: Increases in Spike-specific TCR breadth and depth were seen after two AZD1222 doses.

In the case of this clone: Its target is not known.

The CDR3 sequence is 16 residues long. Trimming removed 4 bases from V and 2 bases from J; junction bases left unmatched: 4. CDR1 is LNHNV, CDR2 YYDKDF, per germline (reference sequence). Repertoires were generated with immunoSEQ multiplex PCR, while TCRdb's copy carries only in-frame clones and drops some. The sample holds 100,000 to 150,000 clones; 80% to 95% are singletons and the top ten take about 4%. This clonotype was sampled from an adult in good health. The chain joins TRBV15 to TRBJ2-3; 12 bases are shared with TRBD2. The sample consisted of peripheral blood, taken on day 0 of MenACWY control vaccination. The CDR3 nucleotides read TGTGCCACCAGCAACCGACTAGCGGGGGTCACAGATACGCAGTATTTT. It yields the protein CATSNRLAGVTDTQYF.